The rows below give T cell receptor beta chains drawn from one sample of a study of blood T cell repertoires in COVID-19. Some clones are missing from TCRdb's copy, which holds only in-frame ones; the method was immunoSEQ multiplex PCR. The sample includes about 150,000 clones, approximately 90% of them seen just once. The sample comprised peripheral blood. The receptors shown here come from a man aged 45-60 years who had recovered from COVID-19. The CDR3 runs from the conserved cysteine through the conserved F or W. D genes are given only for firm matches. Not every row has a clone size; where given, it reads once, few, many or a size class.

>TRBD1|TRBV15|TRBJ2-3|.
TGTGCCACCAGCAGAGATCCGGGACAGTCTTTTCAGTCCCAAAACACAGATACGCAGTATTTT
CATSRDPGQSFQSQNTDTQYF
>TRBD1|TRBV4-1|TRBJ2-6|.
TGCGCCAGCAGCCAAGACTCCGCGGACAGGAGCTCTGGGGCCAACGTCCTGACTTTC
CASSQDSADRSSGANVLTF
>.|TRBV30|TRBJ1-5|.
TGTGCCTGGAGTCAGGGAAATAGCAATCAGCCCCAGCATTTT
CAWSQGNSNQPQHF
>.|TRBV6-1|TRBJ1-2|.
TGTGCCAGCAGTGAACAGCGAGCTAACTATGGCTACACCTTC
CASSEQRANYGYTF
>TRBD2|TRBV7-8|TRBJ2-7|.
TGTGCCAGCAGCTACTCAAGGCTAGCGGGTTCTAACGAGCAGTACTTC
CASSYSRLAGSNEQYF
>TRBD1|TRBV19|TRBJ2-7|.
TGTGCCAGTAGTATCACCGGGACAGGGGGTAACGAGCAGTACTTC
CASSITGTGGNEQYF
>TRBD1|TRBV29-1|TRBJ2-7|.
TGCAGCGTTGCGAGAGGGACAGGGTCCGAGCAGTACTTC
CSVARGTGSEQYF
>.|TRBV27|TRBJ2-2|.
TGTGCCAGCAGTTCGAGCATTTACGCGAACACCGGGGAGCTGTTTTTT
CASSSSIYANTGELFF
>TRBD1|TRBV23-1|TRBJ2-7|once
TGCGCCAGCAGTCAGGGGGACAGGGGGAAGTACGAGCAGTACTTC
CASSQGDRGKYEQYF
>TRBD2|TRBV9|TRBJ2-1|.
TGTGCCAGCAGCGTAGTCGCGGGGGGGAGCAATGAGCAGTTCTTC
CASSVVAGGSNEQFF
>TRBD1|TRBV5-1|TRBJ1-5|.
TGCGCCAGCAGCCCAGGACAGGGAGGCAATCAGCCCCAGCATTTT
CASSPGQGGNQPQHF
>TRBD2|TRBV12-3/TRBV12-4|TRBJ2-7|.
TGTGCCAGCAGTATAGCGGGAGCCTACGAGCAGTACTTC
CASSIAGAYEQYF
>.|TRBV4-1|TRBJ2-7|.
TGCGCCAGCAGCCAAGGTCCAGGGTTGTCCTACGAGCAGTACTTC
CASSQGPGLSYEQYF
>TRBD1|TRBV28|TRBJ1-2|.
TGTGCCAGCAGCACACCGACAGGGGTTGACTATGGCTACACCTTC
CASSTPTGVDYGYTF
>.|TRBV7-9|TRBJ1-2|.
TGTGCCAGCAGCTCGCCCCAGGGTAGGGGCTACACCTTC
CASSSPQGRGYTF
>.|TRBV7-9|TRBJ2-5|.
TGTGCCAGCAGCTTAGCGTCGGGATACCAAGAGACCCAGTACTTC
CASSLASGYQETQYF
>.|TRBV3-1/TRBV3-2|TRBJ1-6|.
TGTGCCAGCAGCCAAATCATCCTTGGTACGGGCTCCTATAATTCACCCCTCCACTTT
CASSQIILGTGSYNSPLHF
>TRBD1|TRBV25-1|TRBJ1-4|once
TGTGCCAGCAGACAGGGGGCAAGGGAAAAACTGTTTTTT
CASRQGAREKLFF
>.|TRBV28|TRBJ1-3|.
TGTGCCAGCAGTTTTTCAGGGGCTGGAAACACCATATATTTT
CASSFSGAGNTIYF
>.|TRBV18|TRBJ2-1|.
TGTGCCAGCTCCCCCGACAGATTGAGCTACAATGAGCAGTTCTTC
CASSPDRLSYNEQFF
>TRBD1|TRBV18|TRBJ1-1|once
TGTGCCAGCTCACCGGGACAGGGGCAAACTGAAGCTTTCTTT
CASSPGQGQTEAFF
>TRBD1|TRBV7-2|TRBJ2-7|.
TGTGCCAGCAGCCTAGAGGGACAGGCCTTAACTTACGAGCAGTACTTC
CASSLEGQALTYEQYF
>TRBD1|TRBV29-1|TRBJ2-7|.
TGCAGCGTTGGGGACAGCCGATACGAGCAGTACTTC
CSVGDSRYEQYF
>.|TRBV5-1|TRBJ2-5|.
TGCGCCAGCAGCTTGGACCAGGGGCCGGGGGAGACCCAGTACTTC
CASSLDQGPGETQYF
>.|TRBV5-5|TRBJ1-4|.
TGTGCCAGCAGCTTTATAAAGGGACACCGGGATGAAAAACTGTTTTTT
CASSFIKGHRDEKLFF
>.|TRBV4-3|TRBJ1-1|.
TGCGCCAGCAGCCAAGATCGGAGGCCGCCATCGTTTATCGCTGAAGCTTTCTTT
CASSQDRRPPSFIAEAFF
>.|TRBV19|TRBJ2-4|.
TGTGCCAGTAGTCTCAGTAGGGGGGGAAACATTCAGTACTTC
CASSLSRGGNIQYF